One and the same sample provided the 14 T cell receptor beta chains below, sequenced in a study of cytotoxic CD8 clonotypes in ibrutinib-treated CLL. Data came from immunoSEQ multiplex PCR; TCRdb stores just in-frame clones and leaves some out. The data hold some 200,000 clones, with about four fifths observed a single time. This sample comprised PBMCs, obtained after 12 months of ibrutinib treatment. The receptors derive from a human donor with chronic lymphocytic leukemia.

V usage is TRBV7-3 and J usage is TRBJ1-1, with 7 bases aligning to TRBD1. Trimming at V came to 4 bases and at J to 1 base, leaving 6 bases not matched to a gene. CDR1 and CDR2 (germline): SGHTA, FQGTGA. The CDR3 totals 15 residues. CDR3: CASSWTAGGNTEAFF. The CDR3 bases are TGTGCCAGCAGCTGGACTGCAGGGGGGAACACTGAAGCTTTCTTT.

This clone came up a few times. The CDR3 DNA is TGTGCCAGCAGTCCATACAGGGGAGCAAAGATGAACACTGAAGCTTTCTTT. Encoded protein: CASSPYRGAKMNTEAFF. The rearrangement links TRBV27 to TRBJ1-1; 7 nucleotides match TRBD1. Germline V gene lookup returns CDR1 MNHEY and CDR2 SMNVEV (reference sequence). The CDR3 is made up of 17 amino acids. V was clipped by 5 bases and J by 0 bases; unmatched bases: 12.

The chain combines TRBV7-3 with TRBJ1-6; D possibly corresponds to TRBD1 (5 bases). The length of the CDR3 is 15 residues. The germline V gene has CDR1 SGHTA and CDR2 FQGTGA. V was cut by 5 bases and J by 7 bases, with 15 bases left in between. CDR3 bases: TGTGCCAGCAGCACAAACACGGGGGGGAATTCACCCCTCCACTTT. It is translated as CASSTNTGGNSPLHF.

V is TRBV4-1 and J is TRBJ2-7, with D possibly being TRBD2 (5 bases). Germline V CDR1 and CDR2: MGHRA, YSYEKL. V shed 1 base and J shed 7 bases, with 17 bases lying between them. This CDR3 has 15 residues. CDR3 in DNA: TGCGCCAGCAGCCAAGGCCTAGCTTCGGGGTGGGAGCAGTACTTC. Residues: CASSQGLASGWEQYF.

The sample holds one count of this clone. This chain uses TRBV19 with TRBJ2-2; D is unclear. V was trimmed by 3 bases and J by 2 bases, leaving 7 bases between them. In germline, CDR1 is LNHDA, CDR2 SQIVND (reference sequence). The CDR3 extends over 14 amino acids. For the CDR3, the DNA is TGTGCCAGTAGTATGGCACTTAACACCGGGGAGCTGTTTTTT. This encodes CASSMALNTGELFF.

The chain's CDR3 is CASSLGYEQYF. CDR3 DNA: TGTGCCAGCAGCTTGGGGTACGAGCAGTACTTC. The chain employs TRBV9 and TRBJ2-7; D remains unclear. Trimming left V 4 bases short and J 4 bases short, with 6 bases between. The CDR3 covers 11 residues. CDR1 is SGDLS and CDR2 is YYNGEE in the germline V gene.

The genes are TRBV6-7 and TRBJ2-5; 7 bases line up with TRBD2. TRBV6-7 counts as an open reading frame of uncertain function. V lost 0 bases to trimming and J lost 7 bases; unmatched junction nucleotides: 8. CDR3 length: 15 residues. DNA of the CDR3: TGTGCCAGCAGTTACTCCCCGGGCGGGGGTGGGACCCAGTACTTC. This sequence encodes CASSYSPGGGGTQYF.

The chain couples TRBV11-2 to TRBJ1-2; maybe TRBD1 (5 bases). Trimming took off 0 bases at V and 7 bases at J, with 15 bases between the two ends. Germline V gene lookup returns CDR1 SGHAT and CDR2 FQNNGV. This CDR3 has 15 residues. CDR3 residues: CASSLDRDQGGGYTF. DNA for the CDR3: TGTGCCAGCAGCTTAGATCGGGACCAGGGAGGTGGCTACACCTTC.

V usage is TRBV9 and J usage is TRBJ2-1, with TRBD1 as a possible D gene (5 bases). Germline V gene data show CDR1 as SGDLS and CDR2 as YYNGEE. This CDR3 is built from 15 residues. With 0 bases removed from V and 9 bases from J, the gap between germline ends came to 16 bases. CDR3 DNA: TGTGCCAGCAGCGTAGGGTTGGCTCAAAGGGGTGAGCAGTTCTTC. The encoded protein is CASSVGLAQRGEQFF.

The gene calls are TRBV9 and TRBJ2-2, with a weak D call TRBD2 (5 bases). CDR3 size: 16 residues. Trimming shortened V by 0 bases and J by 3 bases, and 12 bases separated the two germline ends. Germline V gives CDR1 SGDLS, CDR2 YYNGEE. DNA for the CDR3: TGTGCCAGCAGCGTAGCTGACCGGGGATACACCGGGGAGCTGTTTTTT. Protein sequence: CASSVADRGYTGELFF.

The V gene is TRBV28, the J gene TRBJ2-2; TRBD2 aligns across 8 bases. In germline, CDR1 is MDHEN, CDR2 SYDVKM. J was trimmed by 7 bases and V by 3 bases; bases with no gene match: 4. The CDR3 runs to 14 residues. The CDR3 DNA reads as TGTGCCAGCAGTTTCGGGAGGGCGGTCGGGGAGCTGTTTTTT. Protein: CASSFGRAVGELFF.

This sequence joins TRBV27 and TRBJ2-3; 11 positions match TRBD2. Trimming cost V 7 bases and J 4 bases; bases outside gene matches: 4. Germline CDR1 and CDR2: MNHEY and SMNVEV (reference sequence). The CDR3 spans 14 residues. In nucleotides, the CDR3 is TGTGCCAGCAACCTACTAGCGGGGGCAGATACGCAGTATTTT. The encoded protein is CASNLLAGADTQYF.

This sequence joins TRBV2 and TRBJ2-7; tentatively, D is TRBD2 (5 bases). CDR1 SNHLY and CDR2 FYNNEI come from the germline V gene. The CDR3 runs to 11 residues. Trimming cost V 7 bases and J 2 bases, with 6 bases left between them. Written as DNA, the CDR3 is TGTGCCAGCATGAGGGCCTACGAGCAGTACTTC. This translates into CASMRAYEQYF.

The V call is TRBV5-6, the J call TRBJ1-2; D might be TRBD1 (5 bases). CDR3 length: 13 residues. The germline V and J ends were trimmed by 1 base and 7 bases, with 11 bases remaining between them. Germline V gene lookup returns CDR1 SGHDT and CDR2 YYEEEE. CDR3 amino acids: CASSLKGTGGYTF. For the CDR3, the DNA is TGTGCCAGCAGCTTGAAAGGGACGGGTGGCTACACCTTC.